The text below deals with one TCR beta chain. What it binds is not known. The record originates from a study of T cell repertoires in cytomegalovirus infection. Study details: CMV infection together with matching HLA type was indicated by public TCR beta signatures.

Trimming pared 1 base from V and 3 bases from J, leaving 10 bases between. Germline CDR1 reads LNHDA; CDR2 reads SQIVND (reference sequence). This CDR3 region has 16 residues. Study results and caveats: HLA-C-restricted CMV-specific TCR beta clonotypes were dominant in the ex vivo response.

MiXCR was run by TCRdb on the reads, yielding one entry per CDR3 protein. The sample shows about 920,000 distinct CDR3 sequences, approximately 30% of them seen only once. The chain combines TRBV19 with TRBJ1-6; unclear D gene. The TCR comes from a human donor in good health (CMV status not recorded). Some clones in this sample may be carry-over from other donors' samples. The specimen comprised cultured CD8+ T cells from PBMCs, sampled from culture after CMV antigen stimulation. This CDR3 is CASSIGWASYNSPLHF. The CDR3 nucleotides are TGTGCCAGTAGTATAGGATGGGCCAGCTATAATTCACCCCTCCACTTT.